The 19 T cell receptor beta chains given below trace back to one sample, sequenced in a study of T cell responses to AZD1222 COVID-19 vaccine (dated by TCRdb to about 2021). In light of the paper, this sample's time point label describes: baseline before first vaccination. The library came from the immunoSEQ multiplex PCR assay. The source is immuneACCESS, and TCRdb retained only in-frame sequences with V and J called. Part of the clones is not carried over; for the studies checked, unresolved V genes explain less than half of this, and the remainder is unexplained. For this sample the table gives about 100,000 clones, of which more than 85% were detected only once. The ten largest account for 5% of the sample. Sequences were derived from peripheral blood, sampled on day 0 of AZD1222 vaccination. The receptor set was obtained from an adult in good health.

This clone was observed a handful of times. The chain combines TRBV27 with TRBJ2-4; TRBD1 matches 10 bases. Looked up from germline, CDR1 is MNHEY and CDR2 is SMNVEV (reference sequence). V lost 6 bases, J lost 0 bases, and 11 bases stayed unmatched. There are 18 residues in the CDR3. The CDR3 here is CASSTRDRGRLAKNIQYF. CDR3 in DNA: TGTGCCAGCAGCACCCGGGACAGGGGTCGTTTAGCCAAAAACATTCAGTACTTC.

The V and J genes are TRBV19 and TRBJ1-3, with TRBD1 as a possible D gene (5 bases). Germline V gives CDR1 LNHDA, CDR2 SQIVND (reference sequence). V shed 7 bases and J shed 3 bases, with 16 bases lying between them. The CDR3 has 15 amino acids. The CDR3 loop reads CASKKSRASGNTIYF. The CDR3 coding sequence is TGTGCCAGTAAAAAGTCCAGGGCGAGTGGAAACACCATATATTTT.

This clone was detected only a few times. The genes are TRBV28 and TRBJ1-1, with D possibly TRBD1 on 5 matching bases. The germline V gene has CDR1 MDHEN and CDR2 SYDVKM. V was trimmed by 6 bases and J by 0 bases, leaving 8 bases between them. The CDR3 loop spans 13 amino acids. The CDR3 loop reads CASRPQVNTEAFF. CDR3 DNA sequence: TGTGCCAGCAGGCCACAGGTGAACACTGAAGCTTTCTTT.

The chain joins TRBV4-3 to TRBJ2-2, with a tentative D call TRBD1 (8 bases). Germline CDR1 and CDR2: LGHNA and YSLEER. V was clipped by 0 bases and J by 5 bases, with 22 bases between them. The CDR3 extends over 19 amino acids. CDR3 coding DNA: TGCGCCAGCAGCCAAGAATTAACAGGGGGAGGGATGGGAACCGGGGAGCTGTTTTTT. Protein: CASSQELTGGGMGTGELFF.

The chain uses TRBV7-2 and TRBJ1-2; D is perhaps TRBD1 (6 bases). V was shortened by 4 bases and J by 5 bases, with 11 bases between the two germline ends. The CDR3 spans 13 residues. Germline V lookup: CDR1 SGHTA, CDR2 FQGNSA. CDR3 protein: CASSYSGVYGYTF. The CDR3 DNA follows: TGTGCCAGCAGCTACTCAGGGGTGTATGGCTACACCTTC.

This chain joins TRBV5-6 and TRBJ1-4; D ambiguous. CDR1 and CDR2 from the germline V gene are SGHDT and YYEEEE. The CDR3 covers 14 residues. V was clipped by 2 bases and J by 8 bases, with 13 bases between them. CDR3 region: CASSFDRVAEKLFF. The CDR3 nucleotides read TGTGCCAGCAGCTTTGACCGGGTTGCGGAAAAACTGTTTTTT.

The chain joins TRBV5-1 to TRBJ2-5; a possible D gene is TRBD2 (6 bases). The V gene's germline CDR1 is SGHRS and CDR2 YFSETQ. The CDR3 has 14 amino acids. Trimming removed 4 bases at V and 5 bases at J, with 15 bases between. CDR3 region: CASSPGASGETQYF. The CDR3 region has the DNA TGCGCCAGCAGCCCCGGGGCCAGCGGGGAGACCCAGTACTTC.

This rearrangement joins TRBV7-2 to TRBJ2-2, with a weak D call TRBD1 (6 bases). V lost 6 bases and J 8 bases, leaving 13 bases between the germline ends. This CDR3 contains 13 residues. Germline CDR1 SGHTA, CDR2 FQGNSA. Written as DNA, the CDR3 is TGTGCCAGCAGGTCGACAGGACCAGGGGAGCTGTTTTTT. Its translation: CASRSTGPGELFF.

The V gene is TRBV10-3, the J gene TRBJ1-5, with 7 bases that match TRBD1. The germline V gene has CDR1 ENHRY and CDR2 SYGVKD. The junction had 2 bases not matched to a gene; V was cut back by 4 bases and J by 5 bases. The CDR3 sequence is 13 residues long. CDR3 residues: CAISVQGDQPQHF. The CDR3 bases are TGTGCCATCAGTGTCCAGGGGGATCAGCCCCAGCATTTT.

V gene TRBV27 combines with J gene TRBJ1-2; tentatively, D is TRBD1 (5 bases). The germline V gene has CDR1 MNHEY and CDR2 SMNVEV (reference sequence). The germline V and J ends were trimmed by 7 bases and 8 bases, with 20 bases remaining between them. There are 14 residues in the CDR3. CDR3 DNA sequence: TGTGCCAGCACCTTCAGACACGGGGCGGAAGGCTACACCTTC. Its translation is CASTFRHGAEGYTF.

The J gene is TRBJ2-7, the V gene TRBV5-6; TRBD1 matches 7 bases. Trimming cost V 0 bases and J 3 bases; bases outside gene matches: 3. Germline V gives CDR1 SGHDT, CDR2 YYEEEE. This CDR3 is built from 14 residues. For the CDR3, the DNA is TGTGCCAGCAGCTTGGGAGGGGGCGGCTACGAGCAGTACTTC. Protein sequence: CASSLGGGGYEQYF.

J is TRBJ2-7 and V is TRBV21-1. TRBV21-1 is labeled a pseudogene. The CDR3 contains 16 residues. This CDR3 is CASSKRPLGTQYEQYF. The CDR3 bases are TGTGCCAGCAGCAAACGCCCTTTAGGGACCCAATACGAGCAGTACTTC.

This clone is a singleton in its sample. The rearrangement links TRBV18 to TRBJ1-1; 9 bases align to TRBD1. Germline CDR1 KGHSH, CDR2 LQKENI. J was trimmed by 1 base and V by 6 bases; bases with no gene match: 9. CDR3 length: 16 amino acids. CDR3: CASSPTGDRANTEAFF. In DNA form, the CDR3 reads TGTGCCAGCTCGCCTACTGGGGACAGGGCGAACACTGAAGCTTTCTTT.

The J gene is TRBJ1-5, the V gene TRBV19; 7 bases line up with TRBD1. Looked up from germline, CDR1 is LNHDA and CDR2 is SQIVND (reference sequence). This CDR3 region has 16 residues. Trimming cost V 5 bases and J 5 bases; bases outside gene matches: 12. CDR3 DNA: TGTGCCAGTAGTCTAGGGACAGCCTATTGGTATCAGCCCCAGCATTTT. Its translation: CASSLGTAYWYQPQHF.

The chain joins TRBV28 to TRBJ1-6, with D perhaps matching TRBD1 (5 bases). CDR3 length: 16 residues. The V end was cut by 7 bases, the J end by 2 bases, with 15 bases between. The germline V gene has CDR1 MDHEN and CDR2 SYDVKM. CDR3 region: CASKSGGGTYNSPLHF. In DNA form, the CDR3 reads TGTGCCAGCAAATCGGGGGGAGGTACCTATAATTCACCCCTCCACTTT.

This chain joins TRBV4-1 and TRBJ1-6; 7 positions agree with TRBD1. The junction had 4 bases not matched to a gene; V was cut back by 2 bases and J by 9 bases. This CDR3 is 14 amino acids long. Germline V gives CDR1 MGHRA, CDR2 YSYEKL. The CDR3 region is CASSQRQGGSPLHF. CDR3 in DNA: TGCGCCAGCAGCCAACGACAGGGTGGTTCACCCCTCCACTTT.

The CDR3 loop reads CASSQNSLSGNTIYF. DNA for the CDR3: TGCGCCAGCTCTCAGAACAGTCTCTCTGGAAACACCATATATTTT. This chain joins TRBV4-3 and TRBJ1-3; D call uncertain. From germline, CDR1 is LGHNA and CDR2 YSLEER. The V end was cut by 8 bases, the J end by 0 bases, with 14 bases between. The CDR3 has 15 amino acids.

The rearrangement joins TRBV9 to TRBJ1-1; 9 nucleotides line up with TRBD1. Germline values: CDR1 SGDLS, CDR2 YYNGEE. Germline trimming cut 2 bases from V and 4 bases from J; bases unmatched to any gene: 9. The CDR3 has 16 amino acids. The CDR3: CASSVAQGAGFTEAFF. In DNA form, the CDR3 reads TGTGCCAGCAGCGTCGCACAGGGGGCGGGTTTCACTGAAGCTTTCTTT.

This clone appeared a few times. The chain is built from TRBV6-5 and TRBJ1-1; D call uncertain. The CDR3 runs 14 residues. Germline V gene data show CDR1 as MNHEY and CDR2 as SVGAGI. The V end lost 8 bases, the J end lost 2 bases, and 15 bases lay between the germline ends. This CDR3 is CASSYLTSNTEAFF. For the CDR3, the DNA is TGTGCCAGCTCCTATTTGACTTCTAACACTGAAGCTTTCTTT.